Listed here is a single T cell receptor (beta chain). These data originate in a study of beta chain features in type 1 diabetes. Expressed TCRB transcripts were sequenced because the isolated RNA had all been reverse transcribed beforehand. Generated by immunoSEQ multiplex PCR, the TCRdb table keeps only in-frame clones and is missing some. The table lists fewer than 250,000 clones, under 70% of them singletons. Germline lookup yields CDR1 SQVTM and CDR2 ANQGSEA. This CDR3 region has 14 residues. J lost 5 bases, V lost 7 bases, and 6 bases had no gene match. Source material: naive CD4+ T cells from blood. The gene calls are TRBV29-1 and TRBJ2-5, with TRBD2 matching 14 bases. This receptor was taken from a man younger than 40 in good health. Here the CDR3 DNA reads TGCAGCGCTGTGGGACTAGCGGGAGCGGAGACCCAGTACTTC. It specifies CSAVGLAGAETQYF.